The 14 T cell receptor beta chains presented below share a single source sample, sequenced in a study of blood T cell repertoires in COVID-19. Measured with immunoSEQ multiplex PCR; TCRdb has only the in-frame clones, and not every one. The repertoire holds 95,000 to 100,000 clones, 84% seen once, with roughly 17% in the top ten. The sample was peripheral blood. These TCRs come from a woman aged 55-70 years with acute or convalescent COVID-19.

The V gene is TRBV28, the J gene TRBJ1-6; a weak D match, TRBD1 (6 bases). This CDR3 is 16 amino acids long. Germline V gene lookup returns CDR1 MDHEN and CDR2 SYDVKM. V was clipped by 2 bases and J by 10 bases, with 18 bases between them. CDR3 sequence reads: CASSLTKGVSGSPLHF. CDR3 DNA sequence: TGTGCCAGCAGTTTAACGAAGGGGGTATCGGGATCACCCCTCCACTTT.

This clone was counted only a few times. The CDR3 nucleotides read TGTGCCAGCAGTCGACCGGGACAGGGCGGATATGGCTACACCTTC. Amino acids: CASSRPGQGGYGYTF. The chain combines TRBV28 with TRBJ1-2, with TRBD1 matching 9 bases. After removal of 5 bases from V and 5 bases from J, the junction contained 9 bases not matched to a gene. This CDR3 comprises 15 residues. Germline CDR1 and CDR2: MDHEN and SYDVKM.

The gene calls are TRBV6-2 or TRBV6-3 and TRBJ1-2; D gene uncertain. Per the germline V gene, CDR1 is MNHEY and CDR2 is SVGEGT. The V and J ends lost 3 bases and 5 bases respectively, with 13 bases between them. CDR3 length equals 14 residues. The CDR3 loop reads CASSYSDTPYGYTF. CDR3 nucleotide sequence: TGTGCCAGCAGTTATTCCGATACTCCATATGGCTACACCTTC.

The rearrangement links TRBV28 to TRBJ1-4; 10 bases align to TRBD1. Germline CDR1 MDHEN, CDR2 SYDVKM. The CDR3 sequence is 16 residues long. V shed 5 bases and J 6 bases; nucleotides not matched to a gene: 9. CDR3 nucleotide sequence: TGTGCCAGCAGTCCCCGCCCCGGGACAGGGGATGAAAAACTGTTTTTT. The encoded protein is CASSPRPGTGDEKLFF.

The gene calls are TRBV30 and TRBJ2-5, with D possibly being TRBD2 (7 bases). CDR3 length equals 14 residues. V lost 5 bases, J lost 5 bases, and 18 bases lay in between. Looked up from germline, CDR1 is GTSNPN and CDR2 is SVGIG (reference sequence). CDR3 sequence (DNA): TGTGCCTGGCTGCGTGCGGGGGCAGGGGAGACCCAGTACTTC. It encodes CAWLRAGAGETQYF.

V gene TRBV29-1 combines with J gene TRBJ2-3; D remains ambiguous. Trimming removed 5 bases from V and 6 bases from J, with 6 bases in between. Per the germline V gene, CDR1 is SQVTM and CDR2 is ANQGSEA. The CDR3 consists of 10 residues. The DNA for the CDR3 is TGCAGCGTTTGGGCTGATACGCAGTATTTT. It is translated as CSVWADTQYF.

This clone was recorded a few times. The V gene is TRBV4-2, the J gene TRBJ1-5; weak D call: TRBD1 (6 bases). Trimming pared 1 base from V and 5 bases from J, leaving 15 bases between. The CDR3 has 16 amino acids. In germline, CDR1 is LGHNA, CDR2 YNFKEQ. The CDR3 is CASSQVRTDPYQPQHF. Written as DNA, the CDR3 is TGTGCCAGCAGCCAAGTTCGGACAGACCCTTATCAGCCCCAGCATTTT.

This rearrangement joins TRBV19 to TRBJ1-2; TRBD1 is a possible D gene (6 bases). The CDR3 spans 13 residues. Germline loops: CDR1 LNHDA, CDR2 SQIVND (reference sequence). V was cut by 2 bases and J by 2 bases, with 6 bases left in between. CDR3 residues: CASSIQGNYGYTF. CDR3 nucleotides: TGTGCCAGTAGTATACAGGGGAACTATGGCTACACCTTC.

The chain carries TRBV6-5 and TRBJ1-2, with TRBD1 as a possible D gene (6 bases). Germline CDR1 reads MNHEY; CDR2 reads SVGAGI. The CDR3 is made up of 12 amino acids. V was clipped by 5 bases and J by 8 bases, with 12 bases between them. This CDR3 is CASSRSDRGYTF. In DNA, the CDR3 is TGTGCCAGCAGTCGAAGCGACAGGGGCTACACCTTC.

This clone was seen a few times. The chain couples TRBV12-3 or TRBV12-4 to TRBJ1-1, with D possibly matching TRBD1 (6 bases). This CDR3 region has 13 residues. Trimming stripped 2 bases from V and 11 bases from J, with 15 bases between. CDR3 sequence reads: CASSLNEGEVAFF. CDR3 DNA: TGTGCCAGCAGTTTAAATGAGGGGGAAGTGGCTTTCTTT.

This clone has a single count. This chain links TRBV9 with TRBJ2-1, with 10 bases lining up with TRBD1. The CDR3 consists of 15 residues. With V trimmed by 7 bases and J by 6 bases, 10 bases remained unmatched. Looked up from germline, CDR1 is SGDLS and CDR2 is YYNGEE. DNA of the CDR3: TGTGCCAGCTCATTCAGGGGACAGGGGAGCAATGAGCAGTTCTTC. Its translation: CASSFRGQGSNEQFF.

CDR3 amino acids: CATSAGGEQPQHF. The CDR3 DNA reads TGTGCCACCAGTGCGGGGGGGGAGCAGCCCCAGCATTTT. The V gene is TRBV24-1, the J gene TRBJ1-5, with TRBD1 as a possible D gene (5 bases). Germline assignment: CDR1 KGHDR and CDR2 SFDVKD. Trimming took off 5 bases at V and 7 bases at J, with 11 bases between the two ends. CDR3 length: 13 amino acids.

The chain couples TRBV28 to TRBJ1-6, with D possibly being TRBD1 (6 bases). Germline CDR1 is MDHEN and CDR2 is SYDVKM. This CDR3 spans 14 amino acids. V lost 10 bases and J 3 bases, leaving 13 bases between the germline ends. CDR3 coding DNA: TGTGCCACCAGGGACACACACTATAATTCACCCCTCCACTTT. Translation gives CATRDTHYNSPLHF.

The rearrangement joins TRBV4-1 to TRBJ1-2; 7 positions match TRBD1. Germline V gene lookup returns CDR1 MGHRA and CDR2 YSYEKL. V gave up 4 bases and J gave up 3 bases; unmatched junction bases: 14. The CDR3 spans 17 residues. The CDR3, as DNA: TGCGCCAGCAGCCTGGGACAGACCTCGTCTAGTTACTATGGCTACACCTTC. Amino acid sequence: CASSLGQTSSSYYGYTF.